The present T cell receptor (beta chain) was sequenced within a study of cytomegalovirus exposure and HLA in healthy donors. This CDR3 spans 15 amino acids. CDR1 is MNHEY, CDR2 SMNVEV, per germline (reference sequence). The V end was cut by 8 bases, the J end by 5 bases, with 21 bases between. The PCR ran on 60 Vbeta and 13 Jbeta primers. The table came from immunoSEQ multiplex PCR; TCRdb's copy has only in-frame clones and leaves some out. The sample holds 160,000 or so clones, around nine tenths seen once. The source of this sequence is a woman in her twenties or thirties in good health and CMV-seronegative. The source material was PBMCs. The V and J genes are TRBV27 and TRBJ1-2; D is possibly TRBD1 (5 bases). The CDR3 DNA sequence: TGTGCCAGCCGACCAAGGGGTTTGGGTTCTTATGGCTACACCTTC. Amino acid sequence: CASRPRGLGSYGYTF.